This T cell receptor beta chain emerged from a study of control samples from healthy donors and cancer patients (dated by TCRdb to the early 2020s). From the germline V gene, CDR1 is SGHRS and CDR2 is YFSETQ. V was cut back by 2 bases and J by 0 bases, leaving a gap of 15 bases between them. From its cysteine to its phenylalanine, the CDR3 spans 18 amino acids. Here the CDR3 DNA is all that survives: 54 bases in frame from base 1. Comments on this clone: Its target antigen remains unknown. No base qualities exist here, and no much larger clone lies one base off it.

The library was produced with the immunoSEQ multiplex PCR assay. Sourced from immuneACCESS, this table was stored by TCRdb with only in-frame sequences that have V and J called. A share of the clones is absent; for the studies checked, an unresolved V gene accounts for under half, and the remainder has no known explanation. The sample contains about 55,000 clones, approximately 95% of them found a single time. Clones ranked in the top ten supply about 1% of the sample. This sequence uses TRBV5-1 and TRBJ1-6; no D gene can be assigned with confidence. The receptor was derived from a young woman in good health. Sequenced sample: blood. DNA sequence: TGCGCCAGCAGCTTCGTATCGGGCCGTTACTCCTATAATTCACCCCTCCACTTT. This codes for CASSFVSGRYSYNSPLHF.